What follows are 8 T cell receptor beta chains derived from one specimen sequenced in a study of T cells after yellow fever vaccination. One entry per CDR3 protein results from TCRdb running MiXCR on the 5' RACE reads. The repertoire holds 30,000 or so distinct CDR3 sequences, with 6.6% as singletons. The material sequenced was PBMCs, either bulk or a sorted T-cell subset (CD4+, CD8+, memory, or dextramer-sorted; not recorded which), taken on the day of the first yellow fever vaccination. These receptors all stem from a young man who received the YFV17D yellow fever vaccine.

This clonotype has ten or more counts. V and J are TRBV20-1 and TRBJ2-5, with 13 bases aligning to TRBD2. Germline values: CDR1 DFQATT, CDR2 SNEGSKA (reference sequence). V lost 5 bases, J lost 4 bases, and 10 bases stayed unmatched. The CDR3 extends over 16 amino acids. The CDR3 reads CSAPPLAGGRRETQYF. The CDR3 DNA follows: TGCAGTGCTCCCCCACTAGCGGGGGGGCGTAGAGAGACCCAGTACTTC.

This clonotype was seen ten or more times. J is TRBJ2-2 and V is TRBV6-2 or TRBV6-3, with 11 bases fitting TRBD2. The germline V gene encodes CDR1 MNHEY and CDR2 SVGEGT. The CDR3 contains 15 residues. V lost 5 bases and J lost 3; bases outside the gene matches: 2. In DNA form, the CDR3 reads TGTGCCAGCAGTACGGGACTAGCGGACACCGGGGAGCTGTTTTTT. Protein product: CASSTGLADTGELFF.

The table lists this clonotype with many counts. V is TRBV18 and J is TRBJ2-2; D remains ambiguous. V lost 1 base and J 4 bases, leaving 7 bases between the germline ends. Germline V gene data show CDR1 as KGHSH and CDR2 as LQKENI. The CDR3 has 14 residues. The CDR3 DNA reads TGTGCCAGCTCACCACGTACGTCCACCGGGGAGCTGTTTTTT. Amino acid sequence: CASSPRTSTGELFF. Using reference TRBV18 and TRBJ2-2 for the parts outside the CDR3, the full variable domain is NAGVMQNPRHLVRRRGQEARLRCSPMKGHSHVYWYRQLPEEGLKFMVYLQKENIIDESGMPKERFSAEFPKEGPSILRIQQVVRGDSAAYFCASSPRTSTGELFFGEGSRLTVL.

Ten or more counts support this clonotype. The gene calls are TRBV2 and TRBJ1-6, with D possibly matching TRBD1 (5 bases). The CDR3 contains 13 residues. Germline CDR1 SNHLY, CDR2 FYNNEI. The germline V and J ends were trimmed by 4 bases and 6 bases, with 7 bases remaining between them. This CDR3 reads CASSAGLNSPLHF. The CDR3 nucleotides are TGTGCCAGCAGTGCGGGACTTAATTCACCCCTCCACTTT.

V usage is TRBV7-9 and J usage is TRBJ1-2; 8 bases agree with TRBD1. This CDR3 is built from 12 residues. The V gene's germline CDR1 is SEHNR and CDR2 FQNEAQ (reference sequence). Trimming took 5 bases from V and 10 from J; bases not matched to a gene: 6. CDR3 nucleotides: TGTGCCAGCAGCGACCTACAGGGGGTCTACACCTTC. It is translated as CASSDLQGVYTF.

The gene calls are TRBV5-6 and TRBJ1-2; D is perhaps TRBD1 (5 bases). Between the trimmed V and J ends, which lost 4 bases and 5 bases, there was a span of 15 bases. The CDR3 is 14 residues long. The V gene's germline CDR1 is SGHDT and CDR2 YYEEEE. The CDR3 spells CASSDAGRTYGYTF. The CDR3 DNA sequence: TGTGCCAGCAGCGACGCAGGGAGGACTTATGGCTACACCTTC.

This clonotype was counted at least ten times. The CDR3 region is CASSLWGREAFF. Here the CDR3 DNA reads TGTGCCAGCAGCTTGTGGGGGCGTGAAGCTTTCTTT. The rearrangement uses TRBV5-5 and TRBJ1-1, with D perhaps matching TRBD1 (6 bases). V was cut by 1 base and J by 7 bases, with 8 bases left in between. This CDR3 is built from 12 residues. The V gene's germline CDR1 is SGHKS and CDR2 YYEKEE (reference sequence).

The sample holds a few counts of this clonotype. This sequence joins TRBV12-3 or TRBV12-4 and TRBJ1-3, with 7 bases fitting TRBD1. The CDR3 covers 17 residues. Germline trimming cut 4 bases from V and 3 bases from J; bases unmatched to any gene: 12. CDR3 DNA sequence: TGTGCCAGCAGTTCACAGGGGCGGCTCGCTAGTGGAAACACCATATATTTT. Amino acids: CASSSQGRLASGNTIYF.